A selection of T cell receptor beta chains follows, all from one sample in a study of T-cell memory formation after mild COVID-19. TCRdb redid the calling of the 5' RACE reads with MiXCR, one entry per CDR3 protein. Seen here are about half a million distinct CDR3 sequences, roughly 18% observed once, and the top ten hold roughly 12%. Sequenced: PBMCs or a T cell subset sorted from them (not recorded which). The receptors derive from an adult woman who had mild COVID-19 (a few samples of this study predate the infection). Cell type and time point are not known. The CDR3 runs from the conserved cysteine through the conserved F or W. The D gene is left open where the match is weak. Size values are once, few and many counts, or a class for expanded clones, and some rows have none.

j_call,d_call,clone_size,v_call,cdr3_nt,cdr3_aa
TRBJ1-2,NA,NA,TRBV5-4,TGTGCCAGCAGCTTGGACTGGGACGGGCGAGGCTACACCTTC,CASSLDWDGRGYTF
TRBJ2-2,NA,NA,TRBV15,TGTGCCACCAGCGTTCGGAACACCGGGGAGCTGTTTTTT,CATSVRNTGELFF
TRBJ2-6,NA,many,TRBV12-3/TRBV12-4,TGTGCCAGCAGTTTTCAGTCCTCTGGGGCCAACGTCCTGACTTTC,CASSFQSSGANVLTF
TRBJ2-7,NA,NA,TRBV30,TGTGCCTGGGAGGGGGACTCGAGCTCCTACGAGCAGTACTTC,CAWEGDSSSYEQYF
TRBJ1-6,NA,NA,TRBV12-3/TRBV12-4,TGTGCCAGCAGTTTAGGGCACCCAACACCCCTCCACTTT,CASSLGHPTPLHF
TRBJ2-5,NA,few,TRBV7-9,TGTGCCAGCAGCCCTCAGCTACAAGAGACCCAGTACTTC,CASSPQLQETQYF
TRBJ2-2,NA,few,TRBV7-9,TGTGCCAGCAGTCTGGCCCGAGGGGAGCTGTTTTTT,CASSLARGELFF
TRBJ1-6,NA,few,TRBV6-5,TGTGCCAGCAGTTATAGGGAAAGGGATTCACCCCTCCACTTT,CASSYRERDSPLHF
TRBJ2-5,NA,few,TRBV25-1,TGTGCCAGCAGTGAATATGCACTAGAGACCCAGTACTTC,CASSEYALETQYF
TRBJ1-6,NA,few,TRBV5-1,TGCGCCAGCAGCTTGGGGGACCAGGGTAATTCACCCCTCCACTTT,CASSLGDQGNSPLHF
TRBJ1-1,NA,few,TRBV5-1,TGCGCCAGCAGCCCGCCGGGCAGTCCGAACACTGAAGCTTTCTTT,CASSPPGSPNTEAFF
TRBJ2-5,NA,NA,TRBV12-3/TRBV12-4,TGTGCCAGCAGTTTAAGCCGGGGGATGCAAGAGACCCAGTACTTC,CASSLSRGMQETQYF
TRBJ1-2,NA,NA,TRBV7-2,TGTGCCAGCAGCTTCGACCGAGACTATGGCTACACCTTC,CASSFDRDYGYTF
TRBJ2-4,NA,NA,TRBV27,TGTGCCAGCAGTTTGGGGTACAAAAACATTCAGTACTTC,CASSLGYKNIQYF
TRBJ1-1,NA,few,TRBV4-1,TGCGCCAGCAGCCGAGGGACGGTTGAAGCTTTCTTT,CASSRGTVEAFF
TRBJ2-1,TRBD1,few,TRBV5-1,TGCGCCAGCAGCTTGAAGCCGCAGATCAGGGACAGTGTCCATGAGCAGTTCTTC,CASSLKPQIRDSVHEQFF
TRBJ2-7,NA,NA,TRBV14,TGTGCCAGCAGCTATGGTGGAAGTAAGCAGTACTTC,CASSYGGSKQYF
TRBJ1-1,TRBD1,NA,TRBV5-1,TGCGCCAGCGGTTTCTATTCTTCGACAGGGGTTAACACTGAAGCTTTCTTT,CASGFYSSTGVNTEAFF
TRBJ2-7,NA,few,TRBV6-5,TGTGCCAGTAAGGACACGACTTACGAGCAGTACTTC,CASKDTTYEQYF
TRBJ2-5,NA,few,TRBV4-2,TGTGCCAGCAGCCAGGGGACGGTGCAAGAGACCCAGTACTTC,CASSQGTVQETQYF
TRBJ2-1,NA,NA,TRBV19,TGTGCCAGTAGTATAGTACAAAATAATGAGCAGTTCTTC,CASSIVQNNEQFF
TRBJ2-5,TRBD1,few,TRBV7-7,TGTGCCAGCAGCCATCCTTGGACAGGGGGCAGGAAGGAGACCCAGTACTTC,CASSHPWTGGRKETQYF
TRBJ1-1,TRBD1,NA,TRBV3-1,TGTGCCAGCAGACCACACCCGGGACAGGGAACGAACACTGAAGCTTTCTTT,CASRPHPGQGTNTEAFF
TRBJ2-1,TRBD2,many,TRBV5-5,TGTGCCAGCAGCCCGGGACTAGCGGGAGGGAGAAAGCAGTTCTTC,CASSPGLAGGRKQFF
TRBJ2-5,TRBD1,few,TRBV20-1,TGCAGTGCTAGAGATCCGGGACAGGGGTTTGAGACCCAGTACTTC,CSARDPGQGFETQYF
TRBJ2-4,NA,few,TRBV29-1,TGCAGCGTCACCAAGGGGCTTGACCTAAACATTCAGTACTTC,CSVTKGLDLNIQYF
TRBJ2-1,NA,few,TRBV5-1,TGCGCCAGCAAAGGTTTAGGGGGGGCGGAGTACAATGAGCAGTTCTTC,CASKGLGGAEYNEQFF